The entry below gives a single T cell receptor beta chain sequence along with its context. The data originate from a study of blood T cell repertoires in COVID-19. The overall study: Spain, Italy and the United States supplied samples that represented acute and convalescent COVID-19.

The assay was immunoSEQ multiplex PCR, and TCRdb's table has in-frame clones only and misses some. The data contain some 120,000 clones, around nine tenths of them singletons. The V end lost 1 base, the J end lost 0 bases, and 10 bases lay between the germline ends. The CDR3 consists of 16 residues. Germline V gene data show CDR1 as KGHSH and CDR2 as LQKENI. V is TRBV18 and J is TRBJ1-5; D unclear. The sequenced sample consisted of peripheral blood. This sequence was found in a woman in her 50s with acute or convalescent COVID-19. CDR3 nucleotide sequence: TGTGCCAGCTCACCACGTGAGAAGCGTAGCAATCAGCCCCAGCATTTT. Translation gives CASSPREKRSNQPQHF.